This paragraph reports one TCR beta chain. Described treatment: oral pan-JAK inhibitor, 5-10 mg twice daily. This CDR3 is built from 14 residues. V lost 0 bases, J lost 4 bases, and 12 bases lay in between. Germline V lookup: CDR1 GTSNPN, CDR2 SVGIG (reference sequence). Sequencing used cDNA as its template, made by extracting RNA and reverse transcribing it. The assay was immunoSEQ multiplex PCR, and TCRdb's table has in-frame clones only and misses some. The sample yields around 300,000 clones, about three fifths seen once. This sample stems from a study of CD8+ T cells in alopecia areata. Study in general: It was 6 to 18 months of tofacitinib, and then there were 6 months off drug.

The chain carries TRBV30 and TRBJ2-5; the D gene is possibly TRBD2 (5 bases). The starting material was CD4+ T cells sorted from blood, obtained at approximately week 51, from a patient treated with tofacitinib. The TCR sequence derives from a human donor with alopecia areata. The CDR3 DNA is TGTGCCTGGAGTGTACTAGGATCAACAGAGACCCAGTACTTC. Amino acid sequence: CAWSVLGSTETQYF.